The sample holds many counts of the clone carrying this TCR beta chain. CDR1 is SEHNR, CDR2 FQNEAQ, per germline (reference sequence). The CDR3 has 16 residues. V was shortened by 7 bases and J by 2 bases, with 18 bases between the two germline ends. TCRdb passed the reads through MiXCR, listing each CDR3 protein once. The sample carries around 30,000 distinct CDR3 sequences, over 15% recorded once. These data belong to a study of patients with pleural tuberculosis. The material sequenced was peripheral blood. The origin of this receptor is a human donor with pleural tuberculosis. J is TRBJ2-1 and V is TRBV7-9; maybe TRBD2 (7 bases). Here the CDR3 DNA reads TGTGCCAGCACTCCGGGGGCGGGAGTAACCTACAATGAGCAGTTCTTC. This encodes CASTPGAGVTYNEQFF.